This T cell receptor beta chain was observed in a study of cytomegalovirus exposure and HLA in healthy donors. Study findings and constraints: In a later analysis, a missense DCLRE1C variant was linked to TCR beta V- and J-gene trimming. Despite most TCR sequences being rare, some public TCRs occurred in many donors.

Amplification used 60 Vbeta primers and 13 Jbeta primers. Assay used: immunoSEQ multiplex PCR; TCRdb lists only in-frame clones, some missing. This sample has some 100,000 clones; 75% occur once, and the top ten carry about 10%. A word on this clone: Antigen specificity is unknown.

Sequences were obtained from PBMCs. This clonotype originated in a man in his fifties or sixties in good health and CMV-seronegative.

The CDR3 reads CASSLEPGNTEAFF. CDR3 DNA: TGTGCCAGCAGCTTAGAGCCGGGGAACACTGAAGCTTTCTTT. The genes are TRBV11-2 and TRBJ1-1; D is ambiguous. The CDR3 sequence is 14 residues long. V gave up 0 bases and J gave up 1 base, with 6 bases separating them. Looked up from germline, CDR1 is SGHAT and CDR2 is FQNNGV.